This is a list of T cell receptor beta chains from one sample in a study of blood T cell repertoires in COVID-19. Produced via immunoSEQ multiplex PCR; TCRdb's table is partial and in-frame only. The repertoire consists of approximately 200,000 clones, with almost 90% occurring once and the leading ten covering 2.7%. The sample was peripheral blood. Receptor source: an older woman with acute or convalescent COVID-19. The CDR3 runs from the conserved cysteine through the conserved F or W. The order of the fields is clone size, J gene, D gene, V gene, CDR3 DNA, CDR3 protein. A D gene is named only where the DNA matches it firmly. Clone size is given for some rows only: seen once, a few or many times, or a class if the clone is expanded.

clone size: -
J gene: TRBJ2-7
D gene: -
V gene: TRBV28
CDR3 DNA: TGTGCCAGCAGTAAAGGGGCAAGGCACGAGCAGTACTTC
CDR3 protein: CASSKGARHEQYF

clone size: -
J gene: TRBJ1-2
D gene: TRBD1
V gene: TRBV7-2
CDR3 DNA: TGTGCCAGCAGCATCGACAGGGGGCGGGACTATGGCTACACCTTC
CDR3 protein: CASSIDRGRDYGYTF

clone size: -
J gene: TRBJ1-1
D gene: TRBD1
V gene: TRBV13
CDR3 DNA: TGTGCCAGCAGCCTGTTGGGACAGATGAACACTGAAGCTTTCTTT
CDR3 protein: CASSLLGQMNTEAFF

clone size: -
J gene: TRBJ2-1
D gene: -
V gene: TRBV5-1
CDR3 DNA: TGCGCCAGCAGCTTCCTCCCCACCAGCTCCTACAATGAGCAGTTCTTC
CDR3 protein: CASSFLPTSSYNEQFF

clone size: once
J gene: TRBJ1-1
D gene: -
V gene: TRBV5-1
CDR3 DNA: TGCGCCAGCAGCTTGGGGCAGGGAATTACTGAAGCTTTCTTT
CDR3 protein: CASSLGQGITEAFF

clone size: -
J gene: TRBJ2-5
D gene: -
V gene: TRBV4-2
CDR3 DNA: TGTGCCAGCAGCCAAGGAACAGTGGGCGAGACCCAGTACTTC
CDR3 protein: CASSQGTVGETQYF

clone size: once
J gene: TRBJ2-7
D gene: TRBD2
V gene: TRBV7-2
CDR3 DNA: TGTGCCAGCAGCTTCTTCCCTTTAGCGGGGGTGAGCTACGAGCAGTACTTC
CDR3 protein: CASSFFPLAGVSYEQYF

clone size: -
J gene: TRBJ1-5
D gene: -
V gene: TRBV3-1/TRBV3-2
CDR3 DNA: TGTGCCAGCAGCCGGCCACAGTGGAGGAGCAATCAGCCCCAGCATTTT
CDR3 protein: CASSRPQWRSNQPQHF

clone size: few
J gene: TRBJ1-3
D gene: TRBD1
V gene: TRBV30
CDR3 DNA: TGTGCCTGGAGTCGAAAGAGGGGGCTCGGAAACACCATATATTTT
CDR3 protein: CAWSRKRGLGNTIYF

clone size: -
J gene: TRBJ2-1
D gene: TRBD2
V gene: TRBV12-5
CDR3 DNA: TGTGCTAGTGGTTTGGAGCTAGCGGGAGCAGGTGAGCAGTTCTTC
CDR3 protein: CASGLELAGAGEQFF

clone size: -
J gene: TRBJ2-1
D gene: -
V gene: TRBV7-2
CDR3 DNA: TGTGCCAGCAGCTTAGATAATCAGTACAATGAGCAGTTCTTC
CDR3 protein: CASSLDNQYNEQFF

clone size: once
J gene: TRBJ2-5
D gene: -
V gene: TRBV6-5
CDR3 DNA: TGTGCCAGCACTCCGTCGGCGGAAGCGTATATGGCCCAGTACTTC
CDR3 protein: CASTPSAEAYMAQYF

clone size: -
J gene: TRBJ1-1
D gene: TRBD1
V gene: TRBV11-2
CDR3 DNA: TGTGCCAGCAGCTTGAATCAGGGGGCTAAGAACACTGAAGCTTTCTTT
CDR3 protein: CASSLNQGAKNTEAFF

clone size: -
J gene: TRBJ1-6
D gene: TRBD1
V gene: TRBV12-5
CDR3 DNA: TGTGCTAGTGGTTTGGGACAGGGTAATTCACCCCTCCACTTT
CDR3 protein: CASGLGQGNSPLHF

clone size: -
J gene: TRBJ2-2
D gene: -
V gene: TRBV9
CDR3 DNA: TGTGCCAGCAGCGTAGCAGGGGCAGGGGTTACCGGGGAGCTGTTTTTT
CDR3 protein: CASSVAGAGVTGELFF

clone size: -
J gene: TRBJ2-7
D gene: TRBD2
V gene: TRBV4-1
CDR3 DNA: TGCGCCAGCAGCCAAGACGGCAGGGAGGGGACCTACGAGCAGTACTTC
CDR3 protein: CASSQDGREGTYEQYF

clone size: -
J gene: TRBJ2-7
D gene: TRBD1
V gene: TRBV19
CDR3 DNA: TGTGCCACCTCCCCGACAGGGGGCATCTACGAGCAGTACTTC
CDR3 protein: CATSPTGGIYEQYF

clone size: -
J gene: TRBJ1-1
D gene: -
V gene: TRBV29-1
CDR3 DNA: TGCAGCGTTGGAGGGACATACTACACTGAAGCTTTCTTT
CDR3 protein: CSVGGTYYTEAFF

clone size: -
J gene: TRBJ2-5
D gene: TRBD1
V gene: TRBV30
CDR3 DNA: TGTGCCTGGAGTGCGGGACAGTTCCAAGAGACCCAGTACTTC
CDR3 protein: CAWSAGQFQETQYF

clone size: -
J gene: TRBJ1-5
D gene: -
V gene: TRBV19
CDR3 DNA: TGTGCCAGTAGTATCAGACAACCGAATCTAAATCAGCCCCAGCATTTT
CDR3 protein: CASSIRQPNLNQPQHF

clone size: -
J gene: TRBJ2-3
D gene: -
V gene: TRBV19
CDR3 DNA: TGTGCCAGTCGGATGGACCTAGCCGCAGATACGCAGTATTTT
CDR3 protein: CASRMDLAADTQYF

clone size: -
J gene: TRBJ1-5
D gene: -
V gene: TRBV19
CDR3 DNA: TGTGCCAGTAGTATGTCACAGGGTGGCAAGCCCCAGCATTTT
CDR3 protein: CASSMSQGGKPQHF

clone size: -
J gene: TRBJ2-2
D gene: TRBD2
V gene: TRBV19
CDR3 DNA: TGTGCCAGTAGACCGGACGGGGGGACCGGGGAGCTGTTTTTT
CDR3 protein: CASRPDGGTGELFF

clone size: -
J gene: TRBJ1-5
D gene: TRBD1
V gene: TRBV28
CDR3 DNA: TGTGCCAGCAGCCCCCCGGACAGGGCGCCTAATCAGCCCCAGCATTTT
CDR3 protein: CASSPPDRAPNQPQHF

clone size: -
J gene: TRBJ1-2
D gene: TRBD1
V gene: TRBV20-1
CDR3 DNA: TGCAGTGCCAGTGACATGGACAGGGCCGGCTACACCTTC
CDR3 protein: CSASDMDRAGYTF

clone size: once
J gene: TRBJ1-5
D gene: TRBD1
V gene: TRBV29-1
CDR3 DNA: TGCAGCGTTGCCTTAGACGGGACAGGGCGCAGCAATCAGCCCCAGCATTTT
CDR3 protein: CSVALDGTGRSNQPQHF

clone size: -
J gene: TRBJ1-3
D gene: -
V gene: TRBV4-1
CDR3 DNA: TGCGCCAGCAGCCTCATGACAGGAACTGGAAACACCATATATTTT
CDR3 protein: CASSLMTGTGNTIYF

clone size: -
J gene: TRBJ1-1
D gene: -
V gene: TRBV7-8
CDR3 DNA: TGTGCCAGCAGCCCAAGAGGCAGGGTGAAGAACACTGAAGCTTTCTTT
CDR3 protein: CASSPRGRVKNTEAFF

clone size: -
J gene: TRBJ2-7
D gene: -
V gene: TRBV2
CDR3 DNA: TGTGCCAGCAGTGAAGGTCGGTACGAGCAGTACTTC
CDR3 protein: CASSEGRYEQYF

clone size: -
J gene: TRBJ1-4
D gene: TRBD1
V gene: TRBV5-1
CDR3 DNA: TGCGCCAGCAGCCAGGACAGGGTCTCAACTAATGAAAAACTGTTTTTT
CDR3 protein: CASSQDRVSTNEKLFF

clone size: -
J gene: TRBJ1-1
D gene: -
V gene: TRBV29-1
CDR3 DNA: TGCAGCGCCCTTCGTTTGAGGGACACTGAAGCTTTCTTT
CDR3 protein: CSALRLRDTEAFF

clone size: -
J gene: TRBJ1-2
D gene: -
V gene: TRBV6-1
CDR3 DNA: TGTGCCAGCAGTGACGCAGGGGCGTTCTATGGCTACACCTTC
CDR3 protein: CASSDAGAFYGYTF

clone size: -
J gene: TRBJ1-6
D gene: -
V gene: TRBV24-1
CDR3 DNA: TGTGCCACCAGAACAAATTTGAAAGACAGGAGCTCCTATAATTCACCCCTCCACTTT
CDR3 protein: CATRTNLKDRSSYNSPLHF

clone size: -
J gene: TRBJ1-2
D gene: TRBD1
V gene: TRBV5-4
CDR3 DNA: TGTGCCAGCAGCTTTGGGGGACAGGGCTACTATGGCTACACCTTC
CDR3 protein: CASSFGGQGYYGYTF

clone size: few
J gene: TRBJ1-2
D gene: TRBD1
V gene: TRBV4-2
CDR3 DNA: TGTGCCAGCAGCCAAGGACAGGGAGACAACTATGGCTACACCTTC
CDR3 protein: CASSQGQGDNYGYTF

clone size: -
J gene: TRBJ1-1
D gene: -
V gene: TRBV5-1
CDR3 DNA: TGCGCCAGTAAACGAGAAGGGGGTGGGACTGAAGCTTTCTTT
CDR3 protein: CASKREGGGTEAFF

clone size: -
J gene: TRBJ1-6
D gene: TRBD1
V gene: TRBV28
CDR3 DNA: TGTGCCATCACAGGGGAGAATGTGGTTTCACCCCTCCACTTT
CDR3 protein: CAITGENVVSPLHF

clone size: -
J gene: TRBJ2-5
D gene: TRBD2
V gene: TRBV3-1/TRBV3-2
CDR3 DNA: TGTGCCAGCAGCCAGGAAGTAGCGGGAGCCCGCCAAGAGACCCAGTACTTC
CDR3 protein: CASSQEVAGARQETQYF

clone size: -
J gene: TRBJ2-3
D gene: TRBD1
V gene: TRBV25-1
CDR3 DNA: TGTGCCACCAGACAGGGTAACACAGATACGCAGTATTTT
CDR3 protein: CATRQGNTDTQYF

clone size: -
J gene: TRBJ1-4
D gene: -
V gene: TRBV4-1
CDR3 DNA: TGCGCCAGCAGCCAAGGGGCCGGATCAACTAATGAAAAACTGTTTTTT
CDR3 protein: CASSQGAGSTNEKLFF

clone size: -
J gene: TRBJ1-6
D gene: -
V gene: TRBV7-2
CDR3 DNA: TGTGCCAGCAGCTTTGGGGAGAGACATTCACCCCTCCACTTT
CDR3 protein: CASSFGERHSPLHF

clone size: -
J gene: TRBJ1-1
D gene: -
V gene: TRBV11-2
CDR3 DNA: TGTGCCAGCAGCCCAGAGGGAAGAGGCGCTTTCTTT
CDR3 protein: CASSPEGRGAFF

clone size: once
J gene: TRBJ1-1
D gene: -
V gene: TRBV30
CDR3 DNA: TGTGCCTGGAGTGTAACAGGGTCAGGCACTGAAGCTTTCTTT
CDR3 protein: CAWSVTGSGTEAFF

clone size: -
J gene: TRBJ1-2
D gene: -
V gene: TRBV12-3/TRBV12-4
CDR3 DNA: TGTGCCAGCAGTTTTGAGGGAACCTATGGCTACACCTTC
CDR3 protein: CASSFEGTYGYTF

clone size: -
J gene: TRBJ1-1
D gene: TRBD1
V gene: TRBV28
CDR3 DNA: TGTGCCATCACCCCATGGACAGGGGCCTGGGACACTGAAGCTTTCTTT
CDR3 protein: CAITPWTGAWDTEAFF

clone size: -
J gene: TRBJ1-5
D gene: TRBD1
V gene: TRBV2
CDR3 DNA: TGTGCCAGCAGTCGGGACAGGGGGAATCAGCCCCAGCATTTT
CDR3 protein: CASSRDRGNQPQHF

clone size: -
J gene: TRBJ2-3
D gene: TRBD2
V gene: TRBV6-1
CDR3 DNA: TGTGCCAGCAGTCCCGTGGCGGGGGGCACAGATACGCAGTATTTT
CDR3 protein: CASSPVAGGTDTQYF

clone size: once
J gene: TRBJ2-7
D gene: -
V gene: TRBV5-4
CDR3 DNA: TGTGCCAGCAGCTTGTTTCCGGACACCTACGAGCAGTACTTC
CDR3 protein: CASSLFPDTYEQYF

clone size: -
J gene: TRBJ2-2
D gene: -
V gene: TRBV6-5
CDR3 DNA: TGTGCCAGCACTCGGAGGGTCACCGGGGAGCTGTTTTTT
CDR3 protein: CASTRRVTGELFF

clone size: -
J gene: TRBJ1-2
D gene: -
V gene: TRBV6-4
CDR3 DNA: TGTGCCAGCAGTGAATACCCACAGGGTATCTATGGCTACACCTTC
CDR3 protein: CASSEYPQGIYGYTF

clone size: -
J gene: TRBJ2-1
D gene: TRBD1
V gene: TRBV19
CDR3 DNA: TGTGCCAGTAGTAACCAGGGGGCGGGCCACAATGAGCAGTTCTTC
CDR3 protein: CASSNQGAGHNEQFF

clone size: -
J gene: TRBJ1-1
D gene: -
V gene: TRBV27
CDR3 DNA: TGTGCCAGCAGTTTGAGGGGGGGGACTGGTCAAGCTTTCTTT
CDR3 protein: CASSLRGGTGQAFF

clone size: -
J gene: TRBJ2-5
D gene: TRBD2
V gene: TRBV5-4
CDR3 DNA: TGTGCCAGCAGACTAGGACTAGCGCTGGAGACCCAGTACTTC
CDR3 protein: CASRLGLALETQYF

clone size: -
J gene: TRBJ1-1
D gene: TRBD1
V gene: TRBV5-1
CDR3 DNA: TGCGCCAGCAGCTTATTTACAGGGGCGAACACTGAAGCTTTCTTT
CDR3 protein: CASSLFTGANTEAFF

clone size: -
J gene: TRBJ1-2
D gene: TRBD1
V gene: TRBV6-2/TRBV6-3
CDR3 DNA: TGTGCCAGCAGTTACTCGGACAGGCGGGGTGGCTACACCTTC
CDR3 protein: CASSYSDRRGGYTF

clone size: -
J gene: TRBJ1-2
D gene: -
V gene: TRBV15
CDR3 DNA: TGTGCCACCAGCAGAGATCCCCCAGGGGCTCGAGGCTACACCTTC
CDR3 protein: CATSRDPPGARGYTF

clone size: -
J gene: TRBJ2-7
D gene: TRBD2
V gene: TRBV5-4
CDR3 DNA: TGTGCCAGCAGCCTGACGAAACTAGCGGGAAATCCCTACGAGCAGTACTTC
CDR3 protein: CASSLTKLAGNPYEQYF

clone size: -
J gene: TRBJ1-5
D gene: TRBD1
V gene: TRBV6-6
CDR3 DNA: TGTGCCAGCAGACTCTTTAAGACAGGGGAAAATCAGCCCCAGCATTTT
CDR3 protein: CASRLFKTGENQPQHF

clone size: once
J gene: TRBJ1-3
D gene: -
V gene: TRBV30
CDR3 DNA: TGTGCCTGGAGGGGTTTCGTCCGCAGGACCATATATTTT
CDR3 protein: CAWRGFVRRTIYF